A single sample gave rise to the 21 T cell receptor beta chains below, sequenced in a study of T-cell reconstitution after alpha-beta-depleted transplantation in children. For TCRbeta, the library was prepared with unique molecular identifiers. TCRdb used MiXCR to reprocess the PCR reads, holding one entry per CDR3 protein. The repertoire includes a few hundred thousand distinct CDR3 sequences, 10% to 15% of them detected once, and 2.2% sits in the top ten. This material consisted of PBMCs, mostly from graft donor cells, taken 360 days after TCRalphabeta/CD19-depleted stem cell transplant. The source is a male patient younger than 18 who had a stem cell transplant for acute myeloid leukemia, so the T cells may come from the graft donor.

V and J are TRBV6-1 and TRBJ2-3; D not certain. The germline CDR1 and CDR2 sequences are MNHNS and SASEGT. V gave up 5 bases and J gave up 7 bases, with 4 bases separating them. The CDR3 has 10 residues. The CDR3 reads CASSINTQYF. The CDR3 DNA sequence: TGTGCCAGCAGTATAAATACGCAGTATTTT.

The CDR3 is CASADSDPYEQYF. CDR3 in DNA: TGTGCCAGCGCCGACTCCGATCCCTACGAGCAGTACTTC. This rearrangement joins TRBV28 to TRBJ2-7; the D is unclear. Trimming took off 8 bases at V and 2 bases at J, with 13 bases between the two ends. This CDR3 has 13 residues. Germline V lookup: CDR1 MDHEN, CDR2 SYDVKM.

This clonotype was counted a few times. This rearrangement joins TRBV7-9 to TRBJ2-1; a possible D gene is TRBD2 (6 bases). In germline, CDR1 is SEHNR, CDR2 FQNEAQ (reference sequence). This CDR3 contains 16 residues. Trimming pared 6 bases from V and 4 bases from J, leaving 19 bases between. The CDR3 sequence: CASSPYGGARYNEQFF. The CDR3 bases are TGTGCCAGCAGTCCCTACGGGGGAGCTAGGTACAATGAGCAGTTCTTC.

The CDR3 reads CASSPAIKGEAFF. Written as DNA, the CDR3 is TGTGCCAGCAGCCCAGCGATAAAGGGTGAAGCTTTCTTT. The chain carries TRBV9 and TRBJ1-1; D gene unclear. CDR1 is SGDLS, CDR2 YYNGEE, per germline. This CDR3 is 13 amino acids long. V lost 4 bases, J lost 7 bases, and 14 bases lay in between. Variable domain in full (rest from reference TRBV9 and TRBJ1-1): DSGVTQTPKHLITATGQRVTLRCSPRSGDLSVYWYQQSLDQGLQFLIQYYNGEERAKGNILERFSAQQFPDLHSELNLSSLELGDSALYFCASSPAIKGEAFFGQGTRLTVV.

The rearrangement joins TRBV28 to TRBJ2-7, with 12 bases lining up with TRBD2. Germline V lookup: CDR1 MDHEN, CDR2 SYDVKM. With V trimmed by 6 bases and J by 5 bases, 2 bases remained unmatched. The CDR3 contains 13 residues. The CDR3 loop reads CASRGLAGHEQYF. The DNA of the CDR3 is TGTGCCAGCAGGGGACTAGCGGGCCACGAGCAGTACTTC.

The rearrangement links TRBV20-1 to TRBJ2-3; TRBD2 matches 8 bases. Trimming cost V 3 bases and J 1 base; bases outside gene matches: 9. Per germline, CDR1 DFQATT and CDR2 SNEGSKA (reference sequence). The CDR3 covers 16 residues. CDR3 sequence (DNA): TGCAGTGCTAGGGGACAAGCGGGAGTTCGCACAGATACGCAGTATTTT. This gives the protein CSARGQAGVRTDTQYF.

This clonotype was observed a few times. This chain links TRBV3-1 with TRBJ2-2; TRBD2 aligns across 10 bases. This CDR3 comprises 14 residues. Germline-derived CDR1 and CDR2 are LGHDT and YNNKEL (reference sequence). Losses at the gene ends were 8 bases for V and 8 bases for J; bases not matched to a gene: 8. The CDR3 region is CASGRTSGRGELFF. The DNA of the CDR3 is TGTGCCAGCGGCAGGACTAGCGGCCGAGGGGAGCTGTTTTTT.

This clonotype was detected a few times. V usage is TRBV12-3 or TRBV12-4 and J usage is TRBJ2-1, with 12 nucleotides matching TRBD2. The V and J ends lost 4 bases and 2 bases, in that order; junction bases with no gene match: 3. CDR3 length: 16 amino acids. The CDR3 DNA reads TGTGCCAGCAGTTCCTGGACTAGCGGGACCTACAATGAGCAGTTCTTC. It translates to CASSSWTSGTYNEQFF.

The rearrangement uses TRBV27 and TRBJ1-2, with 7 bases aligning to TRBD1. The CDR3 spans 18 residues. V was clipped by 5 bases and J by 5 bases; unmatched bases: 20. Germline CDR1 is MNHEY and CDR2 is SMNVEV (reference sequence). CDR3 loop: CASSVRQGGRDRPYGYTF. Here the CDR3 DNA reads TGTGCCAGCAGTGTTAGACAAGGGGGCCGGGACAGACCTTATGGCTACACCTTC.

The chain employs TRBV2 and TRBJ2-7, with 7 positions matching TRBD1. Losses at the gene ends were 3 bases for V and 2 bases for J; bases not matched to a gene: 7. The CDR3 contains 15 residues. Germline-derived CDR1 and CDR2 are SNHLY and FYNNEI. CDR3 coding DNA: TGTGCCAGCAGTGAGTTACAGGGGCTCCCCTACGAGCAGTACTTC. It yields the protein CASSELQGLPYEQYF.

This clonotype has just a few counts. CDR3 protein: CSGHKTQNTEAFF. As DNA, the CDR3 is TGCAGCGGCCATAAGACCCAGAACACTGAAGCTTTCTTT. The V and J genes are TRBV29-1 and TRBJ1-1, with D uncertain. This CDR3 is built from 13 residues. V dropped 7 bases and J dropped 1 base, with 13 bases sitting between them. Germline CDR1 is SQVTM and CDR2 is ANQGSEA.

This clonotype was recorded at least ten times. Sequence at one end of the junction differs from germline and may be a read error. The rearrangement joins TRBV5-1 to TRBJ2-3; 8 bases align to TRBD1. CDR1 is SGHRS and CDR2 is YFSETQ in the germline V gene. This CDR3 region has 16 residues. CDR3 coding DNA: TGTGCCAGCAGCATAACGGGACAGGCCTTCACAGATACGCAGTATTTT. This sequence encodes CASSITGQAFTDTQYF.

With respect to this clonotype: Its ends do not fully match the called genes, so a read error is possible. The V gene is TRBV27, the J gene TRBJ2-2; D possibly corresponds to TRBD2 (6 bases). CDR1 and CDR2 (germline): MNHEY, SMNVEV (reference sequence). This CDR3 contains 14 residues. CDR3 DNA sequence: TGTGCCAGCAAGACGGGACGCAACACCGGGGGGCTGTTTTTT. This codes for CASKTGRNTGGLFF.

The chain joins TRBV12-3 or TRBV12-4 to TRBJ2-7; 15 nucleotides agree with TRBD2. V lost 6 bases and J lost 0; bases outside the gene matches: 6. The CDR3 has 17 amino acids. CDR3 coding DNA: TGTGCCAGCAGGGGACTAGCGGGAGGCCCCAGCTCCTACGAGCAGTACTTC. Protein sequence: CASRGLAGGPSSYEQYF.

CDR3 region: CSASSGQGVRETQYF. The DNA for the CDR3 is TGCAGTGCTAGTTCGGGACAGGGGGTACGGGAGACCCAGTACTTC. The gene calls are TRBV20-1 and TRBJ2-5; TRBD1 agrees at 11 bases. V shed 3 bases and J 5 bases; nucleotides not matched to a gene: 8. Germline V lookup: CDR1 DFQATT, CDR2 SNEGSKA (reference sequence). This CDR3 is built from 15 residues.

This clonotype was observed a few times. Here the CDR3 reads CASSKEKGWGSLTEAFF. As DNA, the CDR3 is TGTGCCAGCAGCAAAGAGAAAGGTTGGGGGTCGCTCACTGAAGCTTTCTTT. The genes are TRBV21-1 and TRBJ1-1; TRBD1, the D gene given by the table, was not confirmed from the DNA. TRBV21-1 is tagged as a pseudogene. CDR3 size: 17 residues.

The rearrangement links TRBV6-6 to TRBJ2-7; D is tentatively TRBD1 or TRBD2 (5 bases each). Germline V gene lookup returns CDR1 MNHNY and CDR2 SVGAGI (reference sequence). This CDR3 has 13 amino acids. V lost 5 bases to trimming and J lost 3 bases, with 11 bases between them. This chain's CDR3 is CASSPGPFYEQYF. The DNA of the CDR3 is TGTGCCAGCAGTCCGGGACCCTTCTACGAGCAGTACTTC.

This clonotype has only a few counts. The chain has TRBV5-1 and TRBJ1-1, with D maybe TRBD1 (5 bases). The V and J ends lost 4 bases and 5 bases respectively, with 24 bases between them. This CDR3 contains 17 residues. Germline V gene sequence: CDR1 SGHRS, CDR2 YFSETQ. The CDR3 sequence: CASSGGRGEAGSTEAFF. The CDR3 DNA sequence: TGCGCCAGCAGCGGGGGGAGGGGTGAGGCAGGGTCAACTGAAGCTTTCTTT.

The V gene is TRBV5-1, the J gene TRBJ1-4; D is unresolved. This CDR3 has 15 residues. V lost 3 bases to trimming and J lost 0 bases, with 9 bases between them. The V gene's germline CDR1 is SGHRS and CDR2 YFSETQ. The CDR3 region is CASSWGDATNEKLFF. The DNA for the CDR3 is TGCGCCAGCAGCTGGGGAGACGCAACTAATGAAAAACTGTTTTTT.

This clonotype was observed a handful of times. The chain has TRBV18 and TRBJ2-5; TRBD2 matches at 8 bases. V lost 2 bases and J lost 5; bases outside the gene matches: 4. The CDR3 contains 14 residues. From germline, CDR1 is KGHSH and CDR2 LQKENI. CDR3 sequence: CASSPVTSVETQYF. CDR3 in DNA: TGTGCCAGCTCACCAGTGACTAGCGTCGAGACCCAGTACTTC.

The chain couples TRBV20-1 to TRBJ2-7, with no clear D. The CDR3 extends over 15 amino acids. Trimming took off 1 base at V and 4 bases at J, with 17 bases between the two ends. From germline, CDR1 is DFQATT and CDR2 SNEGSKA (reference sequence). CDR3: CSARAGAERWYEQYF. Here the CDR3 DNA reads TGCAGTGCTAGAGCAGGCGCGGAGAGATGGTACGAGCAGTACTTC.